This passage covers 2 T cell receptor beta chains from one sample sequenced in a study of OX40 agonist ivuxolimab in advanced cancers. The protocol was immunoSEQ multiplex PCR, while the TCRdb copy is restricted to in-frame clones and leaves out a portion. Of 83,000 or so clones listed, around 85% are singletons. Sequenced material: CD4+ or CD8+ T cells sorted from blood, taken in a trial of the OX40 agonist ivuxolimab. Receptors originate from an adult with an advanced solid tumor such as melanoma, head and neck, liver or kidney cancer.

This chain joins TRBV15 and TRBJ2-6; the D gene is possibly TRBD1 (5 bases). CDR1 LNHNV and CDR2 YYDKDF come from the germline V gene (reference sequence). Trimming left V 5 bases short and J 1 base short, with 30 bases between. CDR3 length: 22 amino acids. The DNA for the CDR3 is TGTGCCACCAGCTCCCCTTGGGCTCCGACAGCCGAGCTCGCGTCTGGGGCCAACGTCCTGACTTTC. It specifies CATSSPWAPTAELASGANVLTF.

This chain uses TRBV9 with TRBJ2-1, with D possibly TRBD2 on 5 matching bases. V shed 2 bases and J shed 9 bases, with 12 bases lying between them. The CDR3 has 13 residues. Germline lookup yields CDR1 SGDLS and CDR2 YYNGEE. The CDR3 sequence: CASSVSDWSEQFF. The CDR3 bases are TGTGCCAGCAGCGTTTCGGACTGGAGTGAGCAGTTCTTC.